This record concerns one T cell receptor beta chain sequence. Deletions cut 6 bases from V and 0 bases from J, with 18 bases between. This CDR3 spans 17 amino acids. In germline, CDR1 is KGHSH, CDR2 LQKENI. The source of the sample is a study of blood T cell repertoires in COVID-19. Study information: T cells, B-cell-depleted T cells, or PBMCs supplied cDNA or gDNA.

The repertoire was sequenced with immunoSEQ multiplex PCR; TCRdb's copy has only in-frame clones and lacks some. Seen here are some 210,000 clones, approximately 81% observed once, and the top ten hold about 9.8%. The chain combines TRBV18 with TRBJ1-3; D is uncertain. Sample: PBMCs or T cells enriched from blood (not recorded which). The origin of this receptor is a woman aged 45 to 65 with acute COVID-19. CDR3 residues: CASSTTGVGASGNTIYF. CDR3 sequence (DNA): TGTGCCAGCTCCACCACGGGTGTCGGAGCCTCTGGAAACACCATATATTTT.